Presented here are 13 T cell receptor beta chains from one specimen sequenced in a study of cytomegalovirus exposure and HLA in healthy donors. The primer mix had 60 Vbeta and 13 Jbeta primers. TCRdb keeps only in-frame clones here, not all; method: immunoSEQ multiplex PCR. The repertoire holds 100,000 or so clones, 65% to 80% seen once, with approximately 2% in the top ten. The sample taken for sequencing was PBMCs. The receptors were gathered from a woman in her 40s in good health and CMV-seronegative.

This clone came up a few times. The chain uses TRBV19 and TRBJ1-1; 10 positions match TRBD1. Trimming took 5 bases from V and 4 from J; bases not matched to a gene: 7. CDR3 length: 15 residues. Germline V gene data show CDR1 as LNHDA and CDR2 as SQIVND (reference sequence). The CDR3 DNA is TGTGCCAGTAGTTCTGTAGGGACAGGGGCCACTGAAGCTTTCTTT. Protein sequence: CASSSVGTGATEAFF.

The CDR3 sequence is CASSLGTSGGLSQYF. Written as DNA, the CDR3 is TGTGCCAGCAGCTTAGGGACTAGCGGGGGTCTATCGCAGTATTTT. This rearrangement joins TRBV7-2 to TRBJ2-3; 13 bases are shared with TRBD2. J was trimmed by 10 bases and V by 1 base; bases with no gene match: 5. This CDR3 contains 15 residues. In germline, CDR1 is SGHTA, CDR2 FQGNSA. Full variable domain (rest looked up from reference TRBV7-2 and TRBJ2-3): GAGVSQSPSNKVTEKGKDVELRCDPISGHTALYWYRQSLGQGLEFLIYFQGNSAPDKSGLPSDRFSAERTGGSVSTLTIQRTQQEDSAVYLCASSLGTSGGLSQYFGPGTRLTVL.

This clone has a single count. The rearrangement uses TRBV2 and TRBJ1-5, with TRBD1 matching 9 bases. Losses at the gene ends were 3 bases for V and 4 bases for J; bases not matched to a gene: 1. Germline CDR1 and CDR2: SNHLY and FYNNEI. This CDR3 comprises 14 residues. The CDR3 bases are TGTGCCAGCAGTGATGGGACAGGGAATCAGCCCCAGCATTTT. Its translation is CASSDGTGNQPQHF.

V gene TRBV5-5 combines with J gene TRBJ2-3; 11 bases map to TRBD1. Trimming at V came to 2 bases and at J to 5 bases, leaving 7 bases not matched to a gene. The CDR3 loop spans 16 amino acids. CDR1 and CDR2 from the germline V gene are SGHKS and YYEKEE (reference sequence). In DNA form, the CDR3 reads TGTGCCAGCAGCTTTCGAGGACAGGGGGCTATAGATACGCAGTATTTT. This translates into CASSFRGQGAIDTQYF.

The rearrangement uses TRBV5-4 and TRBJ2-5; 13 bases match TRBD2. The CDR3 runs 17 residues. The germline V gene has CDR1 SGHNT and CDR2 YYREEE (reference sequence). V lost 4 bases to trimming and J lost 2 bases; unmatched junction nucleotides: 8. DNA for the CDR3: TGTGCCAGCAGCCCACCCCCACTAGCGGGAGGGCAAGAGACCCAGTACTTC. Translation gives CASSPPPLAGGQETQYF.

V gene TRBV9 combines with J gene TRBJ1-4, with a weak D call TRBD1 (5 bases). Trimming left V 0 bases short and J 1 base short, with 10 bases between. Germline CDR1 reads SGDLS; CDR2 reads YYNGEE. CDR3 length equals 16 residues. The CDR3 protein is CASSVGGGRTNEKLFF. For the CDR3, the DNA is TGTGCCAGCAGCGTAGGGGGCGGACGAACTAATGAAAAACTGTTTTTT.

The J gene is TRBJ1-5, the V gene TRBV15; 7 nucleotides align to TRBD1. The germline gives CDR1 LNHNV, CDR2 YYDKDF (reference sequence). The ends lost 4 bases at V and 0 bases at J; junction bases unmatched: 6. The CDR3 extends over 16 amino acids. The CDR3 loop reads CATSIRDSLSNQPQHF. CDR3 DNA sequence: TGTGCCACCAGCATACGGGACAGTCTTAGCAATCAGCCCCAGCATTTT.

The J gene is TRBJ1-2, the V gene TRBV9; D is unresolved. Per germline, CDR1 SGDLS and CDR2 YYNGEE. The CDR3 consists of 14 residues. V was pared by 4 bases and J by 1 base, with 11 bases between. Here the CDR3 DNA reads TGTGCCAGCAGCCCTCCCGGGTTTAACTATGGCTACACCTTC. Translating it yields CASSPPGFNYGYTF.

This chain joins TRBV5-1 and TRBJ1-5; tentatively, D is TRBD1 (5 bases). CDR3 size: 15 residues. Germline CDR1 is SGHRS and CDR2 is YFSETQ. Trimming pared 4 bases from V and 7 bases from J, leaving 18 bases between. The CDR3 DNA follows: TGCGCCAGCAGCCCGGAGGGGCAGGGCGGCCAGCCCCAGCATTTT. Residues: CASSPEGQGGQPQHF.

The rearrangement joins TRBV19 to TRBJ2-7; 12 bases align to TRBD2. Per the germline V gene, CDR1 is LNHDA and CDR2 is SQIVND (reference sequence). There are 14 residues in the CDR3. V gave up 7 bases and J gave up 6 bases; unmatched junction bases: 7. CDR3 protein: CASTLTSGSREQYF. The DNA for the CDR3 is TGTGCCAGTACCCTGACTAGCGGGAGTCGCGAGCAGTACTTC.

The chain combines TRBV27 with TRBJ1-4; D gene uncertain. Germline CDR1 is MNHEY and CDR2 is SMNVEV (reference sequence). Trimming took 6 bases from V and 0 from J, leaving 11 bases between them. The CDR3 has 15 amino acids. CDR3 bases: TGTGCCAGCAGCCGGGAGGGTGCAACTAATGAAAAACTGTTTTTT. The encoded protein is CASSREGATNEKLFF.

The rearrangement joins TRBV6-5 to TRBJ2-7; D may be TRBD2 (7 bases). The length of the CDR3 is 15 residues. With 0 bases removed from V and 5 bases from J, the gap between germline ends came to 14 bases. Looked up from germline, CDR1 is MNHEY and CDR2 is SVGAGI. Here the CDR3 DNA reads TGTGCCAGCAGTTACTCGACACAGGGAGGGAACGAGCAGTACTTC. Translating gives CASSYSTQGGNEQYF.

This sequence joins TRBV18 and TRBJ1-3; D might be TRBD1 (6 bases). This CDR3 comprises 16 residues. The V end was cut by 6 bases, the J end by 5 bases, with 20 bases between. Germline loops: CDR1 KGHSH, CDR2 LQKENI. The CDR3 loop is CASSRGDTTGRNTIYF. CDR3 DNA sequence: TGTGCCAGCTCCCGAGGGGATACGACAGGCCGAAACACCATATATTTT.